This T cell receptor beta chain was recovered during a study of blood T cell repertoires in COVID-19. At the level of the study: Nucleic acid was either cDNA or gDNA, and it came from T cells, B-cell-depleted T cells, or PBMCs.

In the original analysis: Cell counts per sample came from amplifying reference gene primers. Clones were sequenced by immunoSEQ multiplex PCR, and TCRdb holds only the in-frame ones, with some missing. Clone size and the V and J calls come from that table; the DNA yielded D and trimming. Among 300,000 or so clones listed, 85% were seen once. Trimming at V came to 3 bases and at J to 15 bases, leaving 8 bases not matched to a gene. This CDR3 region has 14 residues. The V gene's germline CDR1 is SGHVS and CDR2 FQNEAQ. The TCR was taken from a woman between 45 and 60 years old with active or convalescent COVID-19. Sequenced: peripheral blood. The chain couples TRBV7-8 to TRBJ1-6; 10 bases agree with TRBD1. The CDR3 DNA is TGTGCCAGCAGCTTCCAGCCAGGGACAGGGGACCTCCACTTT. This translates into CASSFQPGTGDLHF.